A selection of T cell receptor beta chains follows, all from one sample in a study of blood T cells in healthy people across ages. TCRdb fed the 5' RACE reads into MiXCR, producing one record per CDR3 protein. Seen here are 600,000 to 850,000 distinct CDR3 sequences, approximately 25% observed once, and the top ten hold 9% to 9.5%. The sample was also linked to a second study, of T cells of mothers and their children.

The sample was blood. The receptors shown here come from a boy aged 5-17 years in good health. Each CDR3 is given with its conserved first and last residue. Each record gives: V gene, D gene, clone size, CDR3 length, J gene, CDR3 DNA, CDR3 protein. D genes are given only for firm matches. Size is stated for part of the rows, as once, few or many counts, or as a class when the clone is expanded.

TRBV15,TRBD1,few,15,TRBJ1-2,TGTGCCACCAGCAAAGCGGGACAGATAACGTATGGCTACACCTTC,CATSKAGQITYGYTF
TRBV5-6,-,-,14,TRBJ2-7,TGTGCCAGCAGCTTGTATCCGCGGACCTACGAGCAGTACTTC,CASSLYPRTYEQYF
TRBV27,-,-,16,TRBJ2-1,TGTGCCAGCAGTTTTGTGGGCCAAAGCCTCTACAATGAGCAGTTCTTC,CASSFVGQSLYNEQFF
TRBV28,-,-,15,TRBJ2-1,TGTGCCAGCAGTTTGACCCTACCCCAGGGGACTGAGCAGTTCTTC,CASSLTLPQGTEQFF
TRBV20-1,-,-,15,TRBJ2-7,TGCAGTGCTAGAGATCGGGCCCCCTCTACCTACGAGCAGTACTTC,CSARDRAPSTYEQYF
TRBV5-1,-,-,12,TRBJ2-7,TGCGCCAGCAGCTCGGAATCAGGGGAGCAGTACTTC,CASSSESGEQYF
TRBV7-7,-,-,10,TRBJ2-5,TGTGCCCAGAACCAAGAGACCCAGTACTTC,CAQNQETQYF
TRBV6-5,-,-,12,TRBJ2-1,TGTGCCAGCAGCCAGGGTCGGCATGAGCAGTTCTTC,CASSQGRHEQFF
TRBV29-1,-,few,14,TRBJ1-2,TGCAGCGTTGAAGATCTAGAGGGGGGGAATGGCTACACCTTC,CSVEDLEGGNGYTF
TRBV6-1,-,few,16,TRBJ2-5,TGTGCCAGCAGTGAATGGACTTCATGGTACCAAGAGACCCAGTACTTC,CASSEWTSWYQETQYF
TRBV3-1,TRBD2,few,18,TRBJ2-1,TGTGCCGGCAGCCAAGCGTTTCGGGCTAGCGGGAGTTACAATGAGCAGTTCTTC,CAGSQAFRASGSYNEQFF
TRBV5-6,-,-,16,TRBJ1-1,TGTGCCAGCAGCTTCCTTGATAGGGACGGGAACACTGAAGCTTTCTTT,CASSFLDRDGNTEAFF
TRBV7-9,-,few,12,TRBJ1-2,TGTGCCAGCACCAACGGGGGGGCTGGCTACACCTTC,CASTNGGAGYTF
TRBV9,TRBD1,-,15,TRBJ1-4,TGTGCCAGCAGCGTATCTGAGGGGGCGGATGAAAAACTGTTTTTT,CASSVSEGADEKLFF
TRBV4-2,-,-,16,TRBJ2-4,TGTGCCAGCAGCCAAGATTTAAGGATTGCCAAAAACATTCAGTACTTC,CASSQDLRIAKNIQYF
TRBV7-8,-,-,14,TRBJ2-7,TGTGCCAGCAGCTTAGCAGGGCCTTTTTACGAGCAGTACTTC,CASSLAGPFYEQYF
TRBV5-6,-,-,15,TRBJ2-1,TGTGCCAGCAGCACTCGGCTAGGCTCCTACAATGAGCAGTTCTTC,CASSTRLGSYNEQFF
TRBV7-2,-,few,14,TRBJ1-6,TGTGCCAGCAGCTTAGAAGGGATTGGCTCACCCCTCCACTTT,CASSLEGIGSPLHF
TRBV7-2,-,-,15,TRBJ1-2,TGTGCCAGCAGCTCCCAACCGACAGTCACCTATGGCTACACCTTC,CASSSQPTVTYGYTF
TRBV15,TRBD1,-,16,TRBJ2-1,TGTGCCACCAGCAGACCTGGACAGGGGGCCTCAGATGAGCAGTTCTTC,CATSRPGQGASDEQFF
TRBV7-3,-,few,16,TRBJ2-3,TGTGCCAGCAGTCTCACGGACAAACAAAGCACAGATACGCAGTATTTT,CASSLTDKQSTDTQYF
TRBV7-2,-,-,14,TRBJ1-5,TGTGCCAGCAGCTTTCGGGGTCCCGATGAGCCCCAGCATTTT,CASSFRGPDEPQHF
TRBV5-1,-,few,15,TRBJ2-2,TGCGCCAGCAGCTTGGTGGCTAGCTCGTCCGGGGAGCTGTTTTTT,CASSLVASSSGELFF
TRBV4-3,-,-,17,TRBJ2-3,TGCGCCAGCAGCCAAGATTGGCCAGGGTCTAGCACAGATACGCAGTATTTT,CASSQDWPGSSTDTQYF
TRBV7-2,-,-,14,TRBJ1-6,TGTGCCAGCAGCTCCGGGACGGTTAATTCACCCCTCCACTTT,CASSSGTVNSPLHF
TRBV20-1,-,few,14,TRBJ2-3,TGCAGTGCCCCTTCTCCGGGAAACACAGATACGCAGTATTTT,CSAPSPGNTDTQYF
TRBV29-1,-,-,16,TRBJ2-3,TGCAGCGTTGAGGGGGACTGGGACTTTAGAACAGATACGCAGTATTTT,CSVEGDWDFRTDTQYF
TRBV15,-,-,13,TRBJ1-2,TGTGCCACCAGCAGATCGGGGCTTCCTGGCTACACCTTC,CATSRSGLPGYTF
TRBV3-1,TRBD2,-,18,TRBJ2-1,TGTGCCAGCAGCCAAGTGAGGGCGGGAGTCCCGAGATCCAATGAGCAGTTCTTC,CASSQVRAGVPRSNEQFF
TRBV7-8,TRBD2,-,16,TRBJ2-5,TGTGCCAGCAGCTTAGAGACTAGCGGTTATCAAGAGACCCAGTACTTC,CASSLETSGYQETQYF
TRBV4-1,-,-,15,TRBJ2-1,TGCGCCAGCAGCCAAGAAGAAGGTTTAGGGAATGAGCAGTTCTTC,CASSQEEGLGNEQFF
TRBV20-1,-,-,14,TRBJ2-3,TGCAGTGCTAGCGGTTACTGGACCTCAGATACGCAGTATTTT,CSASGYWTSDTQYF
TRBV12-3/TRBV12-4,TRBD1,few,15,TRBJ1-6,TGTGCCAGCAGTCTAACAGGGGTTCAGAATTCACCCCTCCACTTT,CASSLTGVQNSPLHF
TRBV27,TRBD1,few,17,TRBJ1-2,TGTGCCAGCAGTTTATATATCAGGGGGCGGATGGATGGTGGCTACACCTTC,CASSLYIRGRMDGGYTF
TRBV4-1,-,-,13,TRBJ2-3,TGCGCCAGCAGCCCATTCAGCTGGGATACGCAGTATTTT,CASSPFSWDTQYF
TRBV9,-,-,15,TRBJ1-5,TGTGCCAGCAGCGTAGAAGGGACATATAATCAGCCCCAGCATTTT,CASSVEGTYNQPQHF
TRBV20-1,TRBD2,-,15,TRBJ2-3,TGCAGTGCTAGTACGGATCGGGAGGAGACAGATACGCAGTATTTT,CSASTDREETDTQYF
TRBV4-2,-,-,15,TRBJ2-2,TGTGCCAGCAGCCATCCAGGATCGAACACCGGGGAGCTGTTTTTT,CASSHPGSNTGELFF
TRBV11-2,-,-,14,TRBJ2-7,TGTGCCGGCAGCCAGAGACGGAGCTCCTACGAGCAGTACTTC,CAGSQRRSSYEQYF
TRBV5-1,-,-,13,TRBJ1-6,TGCGCCAGCAGCTTGGCGCGGGATTCACCCCTCCACTTT,CASSLARDSPLHF
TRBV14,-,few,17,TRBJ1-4,TGTGCCAGCAGCCAAAGTCCGGGGAGGGGCGTCAATGAAAAACTGTTTTTT,CASSQSPGRGVNEKLFF
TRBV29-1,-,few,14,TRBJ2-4,TGCAGCGTTGATGACGGAGTCAGGGGAAACATTCAGTACTTC,CSVDDGVRGNIQYF
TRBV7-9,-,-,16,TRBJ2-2,TGTGCCAGCAGCTCTATAGAGGATCCGAACACCGGGGAGCTGTTTTTT,CASSSIEDPNTGELFF
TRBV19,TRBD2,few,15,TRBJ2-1,TGTGCCAGTAGTGAATCCCCGGGACTAGGCGAGGAGCAGTTCTTC,CASSESPGLGEEQFF
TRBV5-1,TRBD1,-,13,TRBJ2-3,TGCGCCAGCAGCGAGACAGGGGCAGATACGCAGTATTTT,CASSETGADTQYF
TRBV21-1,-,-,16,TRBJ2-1,TGTGCCAGCAGCATTGTAGCGGGAGGAGTTTGCAATGAGCAGTTCTTC,CASSIVAGGVCNEQFF
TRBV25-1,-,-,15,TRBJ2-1,TGTGCCAGCAGTGGGCTCATGGCAAGATACAATGAGCAGTTCTTC,CASSGLMARYNEQFF
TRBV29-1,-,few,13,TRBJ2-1,TGCAGCGGTAGACTAGGGGGAAGCAATGAGCAGTTCTTC,CSGRLGGSNEQFF
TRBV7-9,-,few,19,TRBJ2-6,TGTGCCAGCAGCTTAGATTTTCCAGGGCCCCACTCTGGGGCCAACGTCCTGACTTTC,CASSLDFPGPHSGANVLTF
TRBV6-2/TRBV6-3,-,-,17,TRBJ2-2,TGTGCCAGCAGAAATCAGGGTATTACCACGAACACCGGGGAGCTGTTTTTT,CASRNQGITTNTGELFF